A selection of T cell receptor beta chains follows, all from one sample in a study of T cell repertoires in cytomegalovirus infection. No antigens are known for them. TCRdb re-called the reads with MiXCR, one entry per CDR3 protein. The top ten clones hold around 48% of a sample with a few hundred thousand distinct CDR3 sequences, approximately 40% of them seen once. The sample in question was cultured PBMCs, obtained from culture after CMV antigen stimulation. The receptors originated from a human donor in good health (CMV status not recorded). Some clones in this sample may be carry-over from other donors' samples. Both conserved end residues are part of each CDR3. A D gene is named only where the DNA matches it firmly. Not all rows give a size; the values are once, few, many and, for expanded clones, a class.

TRBJ1-6	TRBV6-2/TRBV6-3	.	few	CASRRADPGSPLHF	TGTGCCAGCAGGCGCGCGGACCCCGGTTCACCCCTCCACTTT
TRBJ1-2	TRBV27	TRBD1	.	CASSFDRDYNYGYTF	TGTGCCAGCAGTTTCGACAGGGATTACAACTATGGCTACACCTTC
TRBJ2-7	TRBV7-9	.	.	CASSAPGYSYEQYF	TGTGCCAGCAGCGCTCCTGGTTACTCCTACGAGCAGTACTTC
TRBJ2-3	TRBV6-5	.	.	CASSYSGINTDTQYF	TGTGCCAGCAGTTACTCTGGGATTAACACAGATACGCAGTATTTT
TRBJ1-4	TRBV7-9	TRBD1	few	CASSSGTEFNEKLFF	TGTGCCAGCAGCTCCGGGACAGAGTTTAATGAAAAACTGTTTTTT
TRBJ2-3	TRBV27	TRBD2	.	CASSLSVAGATDTQYF	TGTGCCAGCAGTTTATCGGTAGCGGGGGCGACAGATACGCAGTATTTT
TRBJ2-3	TRBV20-1	TRBD2	.	CSAKRGADTQYF	TGCAGTGCCAAGCGGGGGGCAGATACGCAGTATTTT
TRBJ2-5	TRBV6-2/TRBV6-3	.	.	CASSYSKSRGYQETQYF	TGTGCCAGCAGTTACTCGAAATCCAGGGGCTACCAAGAGACCCAGTACTTC
TRBJ2-1	TRBV6-2/TRBV6-3	.	.	CASRRDSGGNEQFF	TGTGCCAGCAGACGGGACAGCGGGGGCAATGAGCAGTTCTTC
TRBJ1-3	TRBV4-1	.	.	CASSQHRIPGNTIYF	TGCGCCAGCAGCCAGCACAGGATCCCTGGAAACACCATATATTTT
TRBJ2-3	TRBV5-6	.	.	CASSPGRLGTDTQYF	TGTGCCAGCAGCCCCGGCAGATTAGGCACAGATACGCAGTATTTT
TRBJ1-6	TRBV20-1	TRBD1	.	CSAADRGLGSPLHF	TGCAGTGCGGCGGACAGGGGGCTCGGTTCACCCCTCCACTTT
TRBJ2-7	TRBV7-9	.	.	CASSLSYAEQYF	TGTGCCAGCAGCTTAAGTTACGCGGAGCAGTACTTC
TRBJ1-5	TRBV4-2	.	.	CASSQGDRGGSNQPQHF	TGTGCCAGCAGCCAAGGGGATAGGGGGGGTAGCAATCAGCCCCAGCATTTT
TRBJ2-7	TRBV7-2	.	few	CASSQGRELHKKYF	TGTGCCAGCAGCCAGGGGCGGGAGTTGCACAAGAAGTACTTC
TRBJ2-5	TRBV7-2	.	.	CASSFFWGEETQYF	TGTGCCAGCAGCTTTTTTTGGGGGGAAGAGACCCAGTACTTC
TRBJ2-7	TRBV6-1	.	few	CASSYEHSDQYF	TGTGCCAGCAGTTACGAGCACTCGGATCAGTACTTC
TRBJ2-2	TRBV2	.	few	CASRGGYSTGELFF	TGTGCCAGCAGAGGGGGGTATTCCACCGGGGAGCTGTTTTTT
TRBJ2-3	TRBV20-1	TRBD1	.	CSANPQGADTQYF	TGCAGTGCCAACCCCCAGGGGGCAGATACGCAGTATTTT
TRBJ1-2	TRBV20-1	.	.	CSASGDHYGYTF	TGCAGTGCTAGTGGCGATCACTATGGCTACACCTTC
TRBJ2-4	TRBV7-6	.	few	CASSLLGAKNIQYF	TGTGCCAGCAGCTTACTGGGGGCCAAAAACATTCAGTACTTC
TRBJ1-2	TRBV4-1	TRBD1	.	CASTSTDRVGGYTF	TGCGCCAGCACGTCGACCGACAGGGTGGGGGGCTACACCTTC
TRBJ2-3	TRBV7-9	TRBD2	few	CASSFSGRGPFRTDTQYF	TGTGCCAGCAGCTTCAGCGGGAGGGGTCCATTTAGAACAGATACGCAGTATTTT
TRBJ2-7	TRBV11-3	.	.	CASSNRPLPYYEQYF	TGTGCCAGCAGCAACCGACCCCTCCCCTACTACGAGCAGTACTTC
TRBJ1-2	TRBV7-8	.	few	CASSSHPGQPYGYTF	TGTGCCAGCAGCTCCCACCCCGGGCAGCCTTATGGCTACACCTTC
TRBJ2-7	TRBV6-1	TRBD2	.	CASSSRTSDEQYF	TGTGCCAGCAGTTCCCGTACTAGCGACGAGCAGTACTTC
TRBJ2-5	TRBV4-1	.	few	CASSQDNFGAGKETQYF	TGCGCCAGCAGCCAAGACAACTTCGGTGCGGGGAAAGAGACCCAGTACTTC
TRBJ2-7	TRBV7-2	TRBD2	.	CASSLASGGPHEQYF	TGTGCCAGCAGCTTAGCTTCGGGAGGGCCCCACGAGCAGTACTTC